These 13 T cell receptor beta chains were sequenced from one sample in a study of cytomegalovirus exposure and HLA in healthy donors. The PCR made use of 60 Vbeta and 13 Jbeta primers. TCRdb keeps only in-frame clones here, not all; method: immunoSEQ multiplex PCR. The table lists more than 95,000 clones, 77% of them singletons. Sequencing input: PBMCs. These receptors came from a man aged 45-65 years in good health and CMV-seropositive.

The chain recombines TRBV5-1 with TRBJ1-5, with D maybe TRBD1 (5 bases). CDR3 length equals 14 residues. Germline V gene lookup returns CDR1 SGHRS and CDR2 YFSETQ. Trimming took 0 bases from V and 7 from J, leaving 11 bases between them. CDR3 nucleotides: TGCGCCAGCAGCTTGGTAGGAGGGGAACAGCCCCAGCATTTT. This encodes CASSLVGGEQPQHF.

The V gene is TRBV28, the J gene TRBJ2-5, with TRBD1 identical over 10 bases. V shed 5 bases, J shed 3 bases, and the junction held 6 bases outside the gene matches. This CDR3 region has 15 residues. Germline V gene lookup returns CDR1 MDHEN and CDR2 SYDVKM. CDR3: CASSPLTGGEETQYF. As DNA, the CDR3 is TGTGCCAGCAGTCCCTTGACAGGGGGCGAAGAGACCCAGTACTTC.

The CDR3 DNA sequence: TGTGCCAGCAGACACACCAGGGGGCGTGAGACCCAGTACTTC. This translates into CASRHTRGRETQYF. V and J are TRBV6-5 and TRBJ2-5, with 8 positions matching TRBD1. With V trimmed by 6 bases and J by 5 bases, 8 bases remained unmatched. This CDR3 is built from 14 residues. Per the germline V gene, CDR1 is MNHEY and CDR2 is SVGAGI.

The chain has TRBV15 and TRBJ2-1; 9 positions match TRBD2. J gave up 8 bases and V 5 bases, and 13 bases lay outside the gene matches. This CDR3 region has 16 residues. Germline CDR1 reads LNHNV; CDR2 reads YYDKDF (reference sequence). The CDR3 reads CATSGSGGSSGYEQFF. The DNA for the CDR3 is TGTGCCACCAGCGGTAGCGGGGGTTCCTCCGGGTATGAGCAGTTCTTC. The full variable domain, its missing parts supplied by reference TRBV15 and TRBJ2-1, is DAMVIQNPRYQVTQFGKPVTLSCSQTLNHNVMYWYQQKSSQAPKLLFHYYDKDFNNEADTPDNFQSRRPNTSFCFLDIRSPGLGDTAMYLCATSGSGGSSGYEQFFGPGTRLTVL.

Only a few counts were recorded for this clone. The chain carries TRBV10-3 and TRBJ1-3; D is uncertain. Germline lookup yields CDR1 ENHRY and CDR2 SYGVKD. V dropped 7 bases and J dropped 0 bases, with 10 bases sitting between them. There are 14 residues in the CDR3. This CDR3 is CAITPGVSGNTIYF. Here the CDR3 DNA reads TGTGCCATCACCCCCGGGGTCTCTGGAAACACCATATATTTT.

As DNA, the CDR3 is TGTGCCAGCAGTCCGGGGGACAGGGTTACTGAAGCTTTCTTT. It is translated as CASSPGDRVTEAFF. The chain couples TRBV28 to TRBJ1-1; 9 nucleotides align to TRBD1. V lost 5 bases, J lost 5 bases, and 6 bases stayed unmatched. The CDR3 is 14 amino acids. Germline-derived CDR1 and CDR2 are MDHEN and SYDVKM.

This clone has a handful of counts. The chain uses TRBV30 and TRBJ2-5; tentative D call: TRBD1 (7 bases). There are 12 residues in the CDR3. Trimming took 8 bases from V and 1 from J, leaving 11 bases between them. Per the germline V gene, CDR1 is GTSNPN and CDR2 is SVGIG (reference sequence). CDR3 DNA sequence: TGTGCCGGAGGGGACAGCCAAGAGACCCAGTACTTC. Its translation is CAGGDSQETQYF.

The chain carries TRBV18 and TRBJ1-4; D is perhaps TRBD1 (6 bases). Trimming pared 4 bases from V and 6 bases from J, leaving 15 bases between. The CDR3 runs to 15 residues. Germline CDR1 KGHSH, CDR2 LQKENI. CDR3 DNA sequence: TGTGCCAGCTCACTGGACAGAGCTAAGGATGAAAAACTGTTTTTT. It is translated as CASSLDRAKDEKLFF.

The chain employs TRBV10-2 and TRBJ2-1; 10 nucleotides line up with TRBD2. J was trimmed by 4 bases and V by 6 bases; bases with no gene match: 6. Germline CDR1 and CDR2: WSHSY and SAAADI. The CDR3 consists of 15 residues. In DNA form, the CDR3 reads TGCGCCAGCAGAGTAAGCGGGGGGGCTTACAATGAGCAGTTCTTC. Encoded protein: CASRVSGGAYNEQFF.

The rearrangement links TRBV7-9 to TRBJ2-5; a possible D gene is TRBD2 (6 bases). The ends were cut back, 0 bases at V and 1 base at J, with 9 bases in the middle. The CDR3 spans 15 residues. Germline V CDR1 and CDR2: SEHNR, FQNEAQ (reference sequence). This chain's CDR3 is CASSLASSGQETQYF. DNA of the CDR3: TGTGCCAGCAGCTTAGCGAGTAGCGGCCAAGAGACCCAGTACTTC.

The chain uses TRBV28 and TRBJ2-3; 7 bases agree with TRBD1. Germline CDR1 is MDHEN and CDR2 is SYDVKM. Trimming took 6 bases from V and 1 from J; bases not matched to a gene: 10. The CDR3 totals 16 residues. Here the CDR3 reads CASSHSTGTGTDTQYF. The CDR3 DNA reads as TGTGCCAGCAGCCACTCGACAGGGACCGGCACAGATACGCAGTATTTT.

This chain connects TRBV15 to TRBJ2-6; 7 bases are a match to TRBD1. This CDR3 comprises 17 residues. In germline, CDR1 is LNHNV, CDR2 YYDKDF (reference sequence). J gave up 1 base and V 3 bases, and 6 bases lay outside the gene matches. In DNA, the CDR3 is TGTGCCACCAGCAGGGACAGGCTGGGGTCTGGGGCCAACGTCCTGACTTTC. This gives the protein CATSRDRLGSGANVLTF. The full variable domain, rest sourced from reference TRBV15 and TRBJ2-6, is DAMVIQNPRYQVTQFGKPVTLSCSQTLNHNVMYWYQQKSSQAPKLLFHYYDKDFNNEADTPDNFQSRRPNTSFCFLDIRSPGLGDTAMYLCATSRDRLGSGANVLTFGAGSRLTVL.

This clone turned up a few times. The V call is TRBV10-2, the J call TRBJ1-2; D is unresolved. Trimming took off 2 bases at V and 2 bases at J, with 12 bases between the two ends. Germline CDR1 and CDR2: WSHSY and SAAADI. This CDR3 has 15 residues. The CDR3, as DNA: TGCGCCAGCAGTGAGGCCTCCGCCAGGAACTATGGCTACACCTTC. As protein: CASSEASARNYGYTF.